Listed here are 23 T cell receptor beta chains from one sample, sequenced in a study of blood T cells in healthy people across ages. Together with a sample-barcoded 5' primer, a J-beta primer mix was included in a second PCR lasting roughly 6 to 12 cycles. TCRdb reprocessed the 5' RACE reads with MiXCR, giving one entry per CDR3 protein. Among 550,000 to 700,000 distinct CDR3 sequences listed, roughly 28% were seen once. Material: blood. The receptors shown here come from a woman between 70 and 85 years old in good health.

The chain couples TRBV7-9 to TRBJ1-5; perhaps TRBD1 as D (6 bases). This CDR3 has 16 amino acids. V was trimmed by 1 base and J by 7 bases, leaving 17 bases between them. Germline V gene sequence: CDR1 SEHNR, CDR2 FQNEAQ (reference sequence). CDR3 DNA: TGTGCCAGCAGCTTAGACTCTGGAGGGGGGGGACAGCCCCAGCATTTT. Protein product: CASSLDSGGGGQPQHF.

This rearrangement joins TRBV4-3 to TRBJ2-1, with 8 nucleotides matching TRBD1. CDR1 and CDR2 from the germline V gene are LGHNA and YSLEER. Trimming at V came to 0 bases and at J to 7 bases, leaving 11 bases not matched to a gene. This CDR3 has 17 residues. For the CDR3, the DNA is TGCGCCAGCAGCCAAGATCTAGGCAGGGGGCTGAATAATGAGCAGTTCTTC. Translating gives CASSQDLGRGLNNEQFF.

The chain carries TRBV4-2 and TRBJ2-3, with D hard to call. Germline CDR1 is LGHNA and CDR2 is YNFKEQ. There are 14 residues in the CDR3. Between the trimmed V and J ends, which lost 0 bases and 6 bases, there was a span of 10 bases. The CDR3 protein is CASSQEPQSDTQYF. The DNA of the CDR3 is TGTGCCAGCAGCCAAGAACCACAATCGGATACGCAGTATTTT.

This clonotype turned up a few times. This chain joins TRBV29-1 and TRBJ2-6; no firm D call. Trimming took off 7 bases at V and 2 bases at J, with 15 bases between the two ends. This CDR3 has 15 residues. Germline assignment: CDR1 SQVTM and CDR2 ANQGSEA. CDR3 bases: TGCAGCGCCACCTATCACCTAGCTGGGGCCAACGTCCTGACTTTC. This encodes CSATYHLAGANVLTF.

V is TRBV7-9 and J is TRBJ2-5; possible D gene TRBD1, 6 bases. V shed 5 bases and J shed 5 bases, with 18 bases lying between them. The CDR3 length is 15 residues. Germline values: CDR1 SEHNR, CDR2 FQNEAQ (reference sequence). Written as DNA, the CDR3 is TGTGCCAGCAGCACGACAGGTGGGCTGAGCGAGACCCAGTACTTC. This encodes CASSTTGGLSETQYF.

The rearrangement joins TRBV7-8 to TRBJ1-1; a possible D gene is TRBD1 (6 bases). The V end lost 2 bases, the J end lost 3 bases, and 10 bases lay between the germline ends. Germline loops: CDR1 SGHVS, CDR2 FQNEAQ. The CDR3 consists of 14 residues. CDR3 nucleotides: TGTGCCAGCAGCTTACAGAGGGGGGACACTGAAGCTTTCTTT. It specifies CASSLQRGDTEAFF.

The rearrangement joins TRBV12-3 or TRBV12-4 to TRBJ1-1, with D unresolved. CDR3 length equals 13 residues. Trimming left V 2 bases short and J 1 base short, with 5 bases between. The CDR3 sequence: CASSLKRNTEAFF. CDR3 in DNA: TGTGCCAGCAGTTTAAAAAGGAACACTGAAGCTTTCTTT.

Note on this clonotype: A read error may be the cause here, since a much bigger clone is one base away. J is TRBJ2-5 and V is TRBV4-1; D gene uncertain. With the DNA end fitting TRBJ2-1 better, the J assignment may be wrong. The germline CDR1 and CDR2 sequences are MGHRA and YSYEKL. The CDR3 loop spans 12 amino acids. CDR3 in amino acids: CTSSQVGLEQFF. The CDR3 bases are TGCACCAGCAGCCAAGTCGGGCTTGAGCAGTTCTTC.

The chain is built from TRBV4-3 and TRBJ2-7; no clear D gene. V lost 1 base and J 6 bases, leaving 10 bases between the germline ends. From germline, CDR1 is LGHNA and CDR2 YSLEER. CDR3 length equals 13 residues. The CDR3 protein is CASSQGRSGEQYF. The CDR3 region has the DNA TGCGCCAGCAGCCAAGGGCGCAGTGGCGAGCAGTACTTC.

Comment on this clonotype: At one end the junction does not follow the germline gene, possibly because of a read error. The rearrangement uses TRBV5-5 and TRBJ2-7; D call uncertain. The CDR3 consists of 13 residues. The germline V gene encodes CDR1 SGHKS and CDR2 YYEKEE (reference sequence). The CDR3 reads CASSLARTYEQYF. CDR3 bases: TGCGCCAGCAGCTTGGCAAGAACCTACGAGCAGTACTTC.

This clonotype turned up a few times. V is TRBV6-2 or TRBV6-3 and J is TRBJ2-3, with D unclear. Looked up from germline, CDR1 is MNHEY and CDR2 is SVGEGT. This CDR3 spans 18 amino acids. V shed 5 bases and J shed 2 bases, with 23 bases lying between them. CDR3 bases: TGTGCCAGCAGTCGAGTCACGGGCCTTGCCCTCCTCACAGATACGCAGTATTTT. It is translated as CASSRVTGLALLTDTQYF.

This chain joins TRBV6-2 or TRBV6-3 and TRBJ2-1, with 14 bases identical to TRBD2. With V trimmed by 6 bases and J by 0 bases, 7 bases remained unmatched. The CDR3 runs 18 residues. In germline, CDR1 is MNHEY, CDR2 SVGEGT. CDR3 sequence: CASSGLAGGTSSYNEQFF. CDR3 coding DNA: TGTGCCAGCAGCGGACTAGCGGGGGGTACAAGCTCCTACAATGAGCAGTTCTTC.

A few counts support this clonotype. V gene TRBV15 combines with J gene TRBJ1-2, with TRBD1 matching over 8 bases. Looked up from germline, CDR1 is LNHNV and CDR2 is YYDKDF (reference sequence). The CDR3 has 14 residues. With 5 bases clipped from V and 0 bases from J, the junction kept 2 bases outside the gene matches. CDR3 region: CATSRQGTNYGYTF. Here the CDR3 DNA reads TGTGCCACCAGCCGACAGGGGACTAACTATGGCTACACCTTC.

V usage is TRBV4-2 and J usage is TRBJ2-1, with D perhaps matching TRBD1 (5 bases). The last part of the DNA fits TRBJ2-5 better; the J call may be wrong. The CDR3 has 15 amino acids. Germline loops: CDR1 LGHNA, CDR2 YNFKEQ. The CDR3 nucleotides read TGTGCCAGCAGCCAAGACAGGACAACTCAAGAGACCCAGTACTTC. Its translation is CASSQDRTTQETQYF.

CDR3 bases: TGTGCCAGCACCTCGGACACCCAAGAGACCCAGTACTTC. Translation: CASTSDTQETQYF. J is TRBJ2-5 and V is TRBV12-3 or TRBV12-4; tentative D call: TRBD1 (5 bases). The CDR3 covers 13 residues. The germline V and J ends were trimmed by 7 bases and 1 base, with 10 bases remaining between them.

This clonotype was seen just once. The genes are TRBV21-1 and TRBJ1-5; TRBD1, the table's D call, lacks a check against the DNA. TRBV21-1 is described as a pseudogene. The CDR3 is made up of 15 amino acids. The CDR3 nucleotides are TGTGCCAGCAGCGAAAGTCCACAGGGGTATCAGCCCCAGCATTTT. This sequence encodes CASSESPQGYQPQHF.

This clonotype turned up a few times. The chain recombines TRBV12-3 or TRBV12-4 with TRBJ1-4; D might be TRBD1 (6 bases). Trimming took 1 base from V and 11 from J, leaving 14 bases between them. The CDR3 loop spans 14 amino acids. The CDR3 region is CASSLGGAARKLFF. CDR3 nucleotides: TGTGCCAGCAGTTTAGGGGGGGCAGCCCGGAAACTGTTTTTT.

DNA of the CDR3: TGTGCCAGCAGCTCCCGATCTACCGGCTATGGCTACACCTTC. It translates to CASSSRSTGYGYTF. The chain links TRBV7-2 to TRBJ1-2; no reliable D call. From germline, CDR1 is SGHTA and CDR2 FQGNSA. The CDR3 extends over 14 amino acids. V lost 4 bases and J lost 4, with 13 bases in between.

The V and J genes are TRBV7-2 and TRBJ1-4; maybe TRBD1 (6 bases). In germline, CDR1 is SGHTA, CDR2 FQGNSA. The CDR3 loop spans 14 amino acids. The V end lost 5 bases, the J end lost 7 bases, and 14 bases lay between the germline ends. CDR3 loop: CASSRGGGGEKLFF. Written as DNA, the CDR3 is TGTGCCAGCAGCCGAGGGGGGGGCGGTGAAAAACTGTTTTTT.

The chain combines TRBV30 with TRBJ1-2; 8 bases map to TRBD1. Looked up from germline, CDR1 is GTSNPN and CDR2 is SVGIG (reference sequence). V lost 3 bases to trimming and J lost 8 bases; unmatched junction nucleotides: 8. The CDR3 has 13 residues. The CDR3 reads CAWRVPGGWGYTF. The CDR3 DNA reads as TGTGCCTGGAGGGTACCAGGGGGCTGGGGCTACACCTTC. Variable domain in full (rest from reference TRBV30 and TRBJ1-2): SQTIHQWPATLVQPVGSPLSLECTVEGTSNPNLYWYRQAAGRGLQLLFYSVGIGQISSEVPQNLSASRPQDRQFILSSKKLLLSDSGFYLCAWRVPGGWGYTFGSGTRLTVV.

There are a few counts of this clonotype. The V and J genes are TRBV6-6 and TRBJ2-3; TRBD2 might be the D (7 bases). The V gene lost 9 bases and the J gene lost 0 bases, with 10 bases spanning the gap. The V gene's germline CDR1 is MNHNY and CDR2 SVGAGI (reference sequence). The CDR3 is 13 residues long. CDR3 region: CASGGASTDTQYF. In DNA form, the CDR3 reads TGTGCCAGTGGGGGGGCCAGCACAGATACGCAGTATTTT.

The chain joins TRBV7-3 to TRBJ1-1; D perhaps matches TRBD1 (6 bases). CDR3 length: 15 amino acids. The V and J ends lost 4 bases and 0 bases respectively, with 12 bases between them. Germline assignment: CDR1 SGHTA and CDR2 FQGTGA. CDR3 residues: CASSSYTGMNTEAFF. CDR3 coding DNA: TGTGCCAGCAGCTCTTATACAGGGATGAACACTGAAGCTTTCTTT.

The chain links TRBV5-1 to TRBJ2-2, with 10 positions matching TRBD2. J lost 1 base, V lost 5 bases, and 8 bases had no gene match. CDR1 is SGHRS, CDR2 YFSETQ, per germline. The CDR3 covers 17 residues. This CDR3 reads CASSPLAGSQNTGELFF. CDR3 nucleotide sequence: TGCGCCAGCAGTCCACTAGCGGGGAGCCAGAACACCGGGGAGCTGTTTTTT.